This TCR beta chain derives from a study of T cells in Graves' hyperthyroidism and ophthalmopathy. Study-wide results and limits: Also found in blood were most expanded thyroid clonotypes above 0.001.

As regards this clonotype: Its antigen is undetermined.

Using RNA transcripts as the source, TCR beta CDR3 regions were amplified. The study used the HTBI primer set for a first-round RT-PCR of the TCR CDR3. TCRdb re-derived calls from the multiplex PCR reads in MiXCR, one entry per CDR3 protein. The table has about 380,000 distinct CDR3 sequences, approximately 13% seen once; the top ten hold about a fifth. This CDR3 contains 17 residues. V gave up 0 bases and J gave up 7 bases; unmatched junction bases: 14. CDR1 is MNHEY and CDR2 is SVGAGI in the germline V gene. A roughly 9.7 ml volume of fresh peripheral blood provided the PBMCs. The receptor's source is a man aged 30-40 years with Graves' hyperthyroidism that later progressed to Graves' ophthalmopathy. The chain couples TRBV6-5 to TRBJ1-2, with TRBD1 matching 7 bases. Material: blood. The chain's CDR3 is CASSYSPTGSRGGGYTF. The CDR3 DNA reads as TGTGCCAGCAGTTACTCGCCAACAGGGTCCAGGGGGGGTGGCTACACCTTC.